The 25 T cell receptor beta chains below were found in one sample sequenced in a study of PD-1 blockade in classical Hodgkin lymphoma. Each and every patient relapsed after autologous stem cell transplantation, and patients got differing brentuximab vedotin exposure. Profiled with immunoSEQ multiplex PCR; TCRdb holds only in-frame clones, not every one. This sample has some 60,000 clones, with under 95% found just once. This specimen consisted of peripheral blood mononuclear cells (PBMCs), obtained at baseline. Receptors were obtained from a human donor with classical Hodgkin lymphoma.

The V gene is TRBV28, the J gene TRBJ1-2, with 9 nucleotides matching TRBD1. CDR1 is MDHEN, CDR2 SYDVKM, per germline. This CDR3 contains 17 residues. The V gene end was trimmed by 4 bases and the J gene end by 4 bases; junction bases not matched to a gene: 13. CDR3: CASSSLPPGQGTYGYTF. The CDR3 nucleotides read TGTGCCAGCAGTTCCCTCCCCCCGGGACAGGGAACCTATGGCTACACCTTC.

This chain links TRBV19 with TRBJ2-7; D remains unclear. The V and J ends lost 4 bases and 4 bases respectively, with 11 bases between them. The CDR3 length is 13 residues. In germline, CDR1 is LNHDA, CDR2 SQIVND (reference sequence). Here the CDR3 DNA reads TGTGCCAGTAGTACCCAGACCCAGTACGAGCAGTACTTC. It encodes CASSTQTQYEQYF.

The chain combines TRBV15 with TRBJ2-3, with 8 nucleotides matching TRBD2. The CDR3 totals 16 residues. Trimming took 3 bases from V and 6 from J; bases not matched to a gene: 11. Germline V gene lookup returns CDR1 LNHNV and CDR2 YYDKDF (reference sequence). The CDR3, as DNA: TGTGCCACCAGCAGCTCCCCAAGCGGGGGAGGGGATACGCAGTATTTT. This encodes CATSSSPSGGGDTQYF.

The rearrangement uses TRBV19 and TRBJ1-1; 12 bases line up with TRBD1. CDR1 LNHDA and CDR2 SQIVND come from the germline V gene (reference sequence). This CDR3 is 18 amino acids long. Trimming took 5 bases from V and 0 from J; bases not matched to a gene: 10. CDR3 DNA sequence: TGTGCCAGTAGTGTACGATGGGGACAGGGGGCAGTGAACACTGAAGCTTTCTTT. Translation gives CASSVRWGQGAVNTEAFF.

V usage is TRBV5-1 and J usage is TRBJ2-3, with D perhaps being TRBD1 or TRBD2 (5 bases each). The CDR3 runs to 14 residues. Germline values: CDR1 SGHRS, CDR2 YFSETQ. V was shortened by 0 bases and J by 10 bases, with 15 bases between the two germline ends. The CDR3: CASSLVLGEQAQYF. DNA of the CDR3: TGCGCCAGCAGCTTGGTGTTGGGGGAGCAGGCGCAGTATTTT.

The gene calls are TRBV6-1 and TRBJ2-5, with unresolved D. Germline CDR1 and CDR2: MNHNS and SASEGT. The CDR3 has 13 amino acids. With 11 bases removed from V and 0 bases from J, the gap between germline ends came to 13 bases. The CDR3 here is CAHAKMYQETQYF. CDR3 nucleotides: TGTGCCCATGCTAAGATGTACCAAGAGACCCAGTACTTC.

The CDR3: CASSYSHPYEQYF. CDR3 coding DNA: TGTGCCAGCAGTTACAGTCACCCCTACGAGCAGTACTTC. V and J are TRBV6-5 and TRBJ2-7; the D is unclear. With 2 bases removed from V and 2 bases from J, the gap between germline ends came to 7 bases. Germline CDR1 and CDR2: MNHEY and SVGAGI. CDR3 length equals 13 residues.

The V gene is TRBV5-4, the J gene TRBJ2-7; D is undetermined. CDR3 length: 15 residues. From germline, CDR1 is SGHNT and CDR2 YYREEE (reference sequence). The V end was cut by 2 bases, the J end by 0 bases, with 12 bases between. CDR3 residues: CASSFSERYSYEQYF. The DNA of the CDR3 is TGTGCCAGCAGCTTCTCCGAGAGGTACTCCTACGAGCAGTACTTC. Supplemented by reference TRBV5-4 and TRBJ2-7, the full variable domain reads ETGVTQSPTHLIKTRGQQVTLRCSSQSGHNTVSWYQQALGQGPQFIFQYYREEENGRGNFPPRFSGLQFPNYSSELNVNALELDDSALYLCASSFSERYSYEQYFGPGTRLTVT.

CDR3 residues: CASSAPGLAGGGELFF. DNA for the CDR3: TGTGCCAGCAGCGCGCCCGGACTAGCGGGTGGCGGGGAGCTGTTTTTT. The J gene is TRBJ2-2, the V gene TRBV9, with TRBD2 identical over 11 bases. From germline, CDR1 is SGDLS and CDR2 YYNGEE. V gave up 3 bases and J gave up 7 bases; unmatched junction bases: 8. This CDR3 region has 16 residues.

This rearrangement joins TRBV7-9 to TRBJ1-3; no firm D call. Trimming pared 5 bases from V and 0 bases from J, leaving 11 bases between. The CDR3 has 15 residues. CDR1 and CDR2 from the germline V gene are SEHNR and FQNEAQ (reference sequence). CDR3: CASSPGRPSGNTIYF. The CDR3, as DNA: TGTGCCAGCAGCCCCGGACGGCCCTCTGGAAACACCATATATTTT.

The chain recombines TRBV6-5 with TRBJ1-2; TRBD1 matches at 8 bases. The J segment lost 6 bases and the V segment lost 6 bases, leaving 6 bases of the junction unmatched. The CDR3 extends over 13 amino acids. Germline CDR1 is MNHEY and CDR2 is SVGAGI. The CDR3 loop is CASSDRGLDGYTF. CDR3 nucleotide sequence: TGTGCCAGCAGCGACAGGGGTCTTGATGGCTACACCTTC.

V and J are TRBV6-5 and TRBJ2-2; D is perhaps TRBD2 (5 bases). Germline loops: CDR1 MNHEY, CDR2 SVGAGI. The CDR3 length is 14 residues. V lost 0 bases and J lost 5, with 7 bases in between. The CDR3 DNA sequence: TGTGCCAGCAGTTACTCGGGCGGGACCGGGGAGCTGTTTTTT. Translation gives CASSYSGGTGELFF.

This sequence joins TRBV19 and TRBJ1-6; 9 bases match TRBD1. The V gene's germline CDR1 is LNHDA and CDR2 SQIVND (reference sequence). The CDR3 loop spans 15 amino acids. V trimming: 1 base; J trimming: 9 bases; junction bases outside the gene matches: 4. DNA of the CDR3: TGTGCCAGTAGTATAGGGACAGGGGTCGGTTCACCCCTCCACTTT. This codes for CASSIGTGVGSPLHF.

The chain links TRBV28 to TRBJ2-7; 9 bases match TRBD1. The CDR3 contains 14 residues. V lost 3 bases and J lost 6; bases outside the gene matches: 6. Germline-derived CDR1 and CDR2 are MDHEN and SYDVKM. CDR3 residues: CASSFGTGLGEQYF. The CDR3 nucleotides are TGTGCCAGCAGTTTCGGGACAGGGTTGGGCGAGCAGTACTTC.

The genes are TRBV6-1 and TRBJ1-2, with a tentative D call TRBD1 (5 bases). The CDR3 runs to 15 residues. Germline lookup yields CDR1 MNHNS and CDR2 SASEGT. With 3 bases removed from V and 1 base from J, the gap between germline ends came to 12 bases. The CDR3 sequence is CASSEASGNNYGYTF. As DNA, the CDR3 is TGTGCCAGCAGTGAGGCTTCAGGGAATAACTATGGCTACACCTTC.

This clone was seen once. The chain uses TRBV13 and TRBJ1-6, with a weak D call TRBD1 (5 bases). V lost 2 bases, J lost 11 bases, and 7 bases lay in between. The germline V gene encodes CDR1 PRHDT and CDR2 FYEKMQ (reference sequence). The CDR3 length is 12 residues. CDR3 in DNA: TGTGCCAGCAGCTTAATGGGGGCACCCCTCCACTTT. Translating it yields CASSLMGAPLHF.

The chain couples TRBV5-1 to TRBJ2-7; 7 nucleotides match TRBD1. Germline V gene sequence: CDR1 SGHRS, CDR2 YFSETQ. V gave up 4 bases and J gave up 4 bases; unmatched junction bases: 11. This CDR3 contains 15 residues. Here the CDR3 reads CASSPSLGQPYEQYF. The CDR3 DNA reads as TGCGCCAGCAGCCCGAGTTTGGGACAGCCGTACGAGCAGTACTTC.

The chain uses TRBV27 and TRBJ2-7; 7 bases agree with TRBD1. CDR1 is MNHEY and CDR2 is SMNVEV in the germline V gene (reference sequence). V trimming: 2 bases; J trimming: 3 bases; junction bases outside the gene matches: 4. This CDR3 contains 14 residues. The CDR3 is CASSLGRQGYEQYF. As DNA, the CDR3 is TGTGCCAGCAGTTTAGGGAGACAGGGCTACGAGCAGTACTTC.

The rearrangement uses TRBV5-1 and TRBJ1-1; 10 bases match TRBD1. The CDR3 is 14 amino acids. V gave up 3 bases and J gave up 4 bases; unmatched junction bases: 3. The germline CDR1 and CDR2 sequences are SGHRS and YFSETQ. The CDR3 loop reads CASSSTGGGTEAFF. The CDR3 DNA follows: TGCGCCAGCAGCTCGACAGGGGGCGGCACTGAAGCTTTCTTT.

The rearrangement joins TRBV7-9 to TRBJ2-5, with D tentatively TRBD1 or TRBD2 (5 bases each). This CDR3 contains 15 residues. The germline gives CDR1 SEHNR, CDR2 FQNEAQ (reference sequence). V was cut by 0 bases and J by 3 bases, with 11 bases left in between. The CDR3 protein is CASSLAEGMEETQYF. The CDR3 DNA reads TGTGCCAGCAGCTTAGCAGAGGGGATGGAAGAGACCCAGTACTTC.

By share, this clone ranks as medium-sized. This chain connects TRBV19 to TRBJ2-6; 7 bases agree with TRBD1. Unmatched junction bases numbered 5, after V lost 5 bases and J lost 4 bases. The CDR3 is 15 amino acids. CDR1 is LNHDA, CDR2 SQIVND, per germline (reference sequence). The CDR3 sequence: CASSSTGAGANVLTF. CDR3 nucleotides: TGTGCCAGTAGTTCTACAGGGGCAGGGGCCAACGTCCTGACTTTC.

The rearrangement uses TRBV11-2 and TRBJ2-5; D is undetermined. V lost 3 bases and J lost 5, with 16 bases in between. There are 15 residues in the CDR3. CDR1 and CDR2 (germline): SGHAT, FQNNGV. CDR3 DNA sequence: TGTGCCAGCAGCTTCTCCGAAGATCTGGTGGAGACCCAGTACTTC. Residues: CASSFSEDLVETQYF.

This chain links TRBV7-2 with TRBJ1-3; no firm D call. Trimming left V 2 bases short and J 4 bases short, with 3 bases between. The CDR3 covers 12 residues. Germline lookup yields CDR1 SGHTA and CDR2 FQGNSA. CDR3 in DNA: TGTGCCAGCAGCTTAACCGGAAACACCATATATTTT. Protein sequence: CASSLTGNTIYF.

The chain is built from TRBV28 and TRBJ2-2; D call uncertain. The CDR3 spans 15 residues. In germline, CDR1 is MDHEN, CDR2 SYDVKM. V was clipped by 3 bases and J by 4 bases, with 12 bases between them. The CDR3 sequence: CASSLASSLTGELFF. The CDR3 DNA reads TGTGCCAGCAGTTTGGCGTCTAGTCTCACCGGGGAGCTGTTTTTT.

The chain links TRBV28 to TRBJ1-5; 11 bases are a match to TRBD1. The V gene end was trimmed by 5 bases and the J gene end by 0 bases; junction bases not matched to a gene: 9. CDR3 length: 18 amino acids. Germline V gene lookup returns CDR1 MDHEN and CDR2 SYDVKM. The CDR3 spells CASSQGQGGTYSNQPQHF. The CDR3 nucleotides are TGTGCCAGCAGTCAGGGACAGGGGGGGACTTATAGCAATCAGCCCCAGCATTTT. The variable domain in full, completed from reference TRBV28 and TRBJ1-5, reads DVKVTQSSRYLVKRTGEKVFLECVQDMDHENMFWYRQDPGLGLRLIYFSYDVKMKEKGDIPEGYSVSREKKERFSLILESASTNQTSMYLCASSQGQGGTYSNQPQHFGDGTRLSIL.